Listed below are T cell receptor beta chains from one sample, sequenced in a study of shared clonotypes between healthy human individuals. Sequenced by immunoSEQ multiplex PCR; TCRdb stores in-frame clones only, minus some. This sample has 2,500,000 or so clones, with more than 85% found just once. The material sequenced was naive CD4+ T cells from PBMCs. The receptors derive from a man in his late teens or twenties in good health. Some clones in this sample may be carry-over from other donors' samples. Both conserved end residues are part of each CDR3. D genes are given only for firm matches. For some rows the clone size is stated as once, few or many, or as a class when expanded; others skip it.

D: TRBD1; V: TRBV5-1; size: -; J: TRBJ2-3; length: 15; CDR3: CASSLEDRGPDTQYF; DNA: TGCGCCAGCAGCTTGGAGGACAGGGGCCCAGATACGCAGTATTTT
D: TRBD2; V: TRBV11-3; size: -; J: TRBJ2-3; length: 15; CDR3: CASSLGGLAGDTQYF; DNA: TGTGCCAGCAGCTTAGGGGGACTAGCGGGAGATACGCAGTATTTT
D: -; V: TRBV6-1; size: once; J: TRBJ1-1; length: 14; CDR3: CAITRAGTETEAFF; DNA: TGTGCCATCACCCGAGCAGGGACGGAAACTGAAGCTTTCTTT
D: -; V: TRBV15; size: -; J: TRBJ2-2; length: 13; CDR3: CATSRGTVGELFF; DNA: TGTGCCACCAGCAGAGGGACTGTCGGGGAGCTGTTTTTT
D: -; V: TRBV29-1; size: -; J: TRBJ2-7; length: 15; CDR3: CSVEDRRLPMPEQYF; DNA: TGCAGCGTTGAAGATCGGCGCCTGCCTATGCCTGAGCAGTACTTC
D: TRBD1; V: TRBV28; size: once; J: TRBJ2-2; length: 15; CDR3: CASRPGQGYTGELFF; DNA: TGTGCCAGCAGGCCTGGACAGGGGTACACCGGGGAGCTGTTTTTT
D: -; V: TRBV5-1; size: -; J: TRBJ2-5; length: 13; CDR3: CASSPTPQETQYF; DNA: TGCGCCAGCAGCCCTACCCCACAAGAGACCCAGTACTTC
D: TRBD1; V: TRBV11-2; size: -; J: TRBJ2-1; length: 13; CDR3: CASSFGQVAEQFF; DNA: TGTGCCAGCAGCTTCGGACAGGTCGCGGAGCAGTTCTTC
D: -; V: TRBV19; size: -; J: TRBJ2-5; length: 14; CDR3: CASSIELGVETQYF; DNA: TGTGCCAGTAGTATAGAATTAGGAGTGGAGACCCAGTACTTC
D: TRBD1; V: TRBV6-1; size: -; J: TRBJ2-7; length: 17; CDR3: CASSELIIWDRAYEQYF; DNA: TGTGCCAGCAGTGAACTCATAATTTGGGACAGGGCCTACGAGCAGTACTTC
D: -; V: TRBV28; size: -; J: TRBJ1-5; length: 14; CDR3: CASRSMGGNQPQHF; DNA: TGTGCCAGCAGGTCCATGGGGGGCAATCAGCCCCAGCATTTT
D: -; V: TRBV7-8; size: -; J: TRBJ2-7; length: 15; CDR3: CASSPYRVERHEQYF; DNA: TGTGCCAGCAGTCCGTATAGGGTAGAAAGGCACGAGCAGTACTTC
D: -; V: TRBV19; size: -; J: TRBJ1-5; length: 12; CDR3: CASSIKNQPQHF; DNA: TGTGCCAGTAGTATTAAGAATCAGCCCCAGCATTTT
D: TRBD2; V: TRBV6-6; size: -; J: TRBJ2-3; length: 16; CDR3: CASSWTSGRWTDTQYF; DNA: TGTGCCAGCAGTTGGACTAGCGGGAGGTGGACAGATACGCAGTATTTT
D: TRBD1; V: TRBV28; size: -; J: TRBJ1-5; length: 13; CDR3: CASSAPTGNPQHF; DNA: TGTGCCAGCAGTGCCCCGACAGGGAACCCCCAGCATTTT
D: -; V: TRBV7-8; size: once; J: TRBJ2-7; length: 14; CDR3: CASSFPGDSYEQYF; DNA: TGTGCCAGCAGCTTTCCCGGGGACTCCTACGAGCAGTACTTC
D: TRBD1; V: TRBV5-1; size: -; J: TRBJ1-1; length: 13; CDR3: CASSVRDSGEAFF; DNA: TGCGCCAGCAGCGTCCGGGACAGCGGAGAAGCTTTCTTT
D: -; V: TRBV19; size: -; J: TRBJ1-4; length: 15; CDR3: CASSAAHTTNEKLFF; DNA: TGTGCCAGTAGCGCAGCACATACAACTAATGAAAAACTGTTTTTT
D: -; V: TRBV7-9; size: -; J: TRBJ2-5; length: 14; CDR3: CASSSVDVRGTQYF; DNA: TGTGCCAGCAGTTCGGTGGACGTCAGGGGGACCCAGTACTTC
D: -; V: TRBV6-1; size: -; J: TRBJ2-7; length: 12; CDR3: CASSGGNLEQYF; DNA: TGTGCCAGCAGTGGGGGGAATCTCGAGCAGTACTTC
D: TRBD1; V: TRBV28; size: -; J: TRBJ1-2; length: 14; CDR3: CASSFTGGDYGYTF; DNA: TGTGCCAGCAGTTTTACAGGGGGCGACTATGGCTACACCTTC
D: TRBD2; V: TRBV7-3; size: -; J: TRBJ2-2; length: 19; CDR3: CASSLTVTSGRYGTGELFF; DNA: TGTGCCAGCAGCTTAACAGTGACTAGCGGGAGATATGGCACCGGGGAGCTGTTTTTT
D: TRBD2; V: TRBV5-1; size: -; J: TRBJ2-1; length: 16; CDR3: CASSLTLAGRRDEQFF; DNA: TGCGCCAGCAGCTTAACCCTAGCGGGGCGGCGGGATGAGCAGTTCTTC
D: TRBD2; V: TRBV15; size: -; J: TRBJ2-1; length: 15; CDR3: CATSRGEGAPNEQFF; DNA: TGTGCCACCAGCAGGGGGGAGGGAGCCCCCAATGAGCAGTTCTTC
D: TRBD1; V: TRBV7-2; size: -; J: TRBJ2-7; length: 15; CDR3: CASSLAGTGLEEQYF; DNA: TGTGCCAGCAGCTTAGCCGGGACAGGTCTAGAGGAGCAGTACTTC
D: -; V: TRBV11-2; size: -; J: TRBJ1-1; length: 17; CDR3: CASSSEGNRYMNTEAFF; DNA: TGTGCCAGCAGCTCGGAGGGTAATCGATACATGAACACTGAAGCTTTCTTT
D: TRBD1; V: TRBV6-1; size: -; J: TRBJ2-7; length: 14; CDR3: CASDSGGEDYEQYF; DNA: TGTGCCAGTGACTCAGGGGGCGAGGACTACGAGCAGTACTTC
D: -; V: TRBV6-1; size: -; J: TRBJ1-5; length: 16; CDR3: CASSDNPGVRNQPQHF; DNA: TGTGCCAGCAGTGACAATCCGGGGGTACGTAATCAGCCCCAGCATTTT